What follows are 15 T cell receptor beta chains derived from one specimen sequenced in a study of T cells in Graves' hyperthyroidism and ophthalmopathy. Using RNA transcripts as the source, TCR beta CDR3 regions were amplified. TCR CDR3 underwent first-round RT-PCR with the HTBI primer set. In TCRdb, the multiplex PCR reads were re-called with MiXCR into one record per CDR3 protein. Of 40,000 to 60,000 distinct CDR3 sequences in the sample, less than 65% are singletons; the top ten hold over 30%. Input material: peripheral blood or thyroid tissue (not recorded which). The origin of the receptors is a young man with Graves' hyperthyroidism.

This chain joins TRBV6-5 and TRBJ2-5; 9 nucleotides match TRBD1. CDR3 length equals 15 residues. With V trimmed by 0 bases and J by 3 bases, 2 bases remained unmatched. Germline V gives CDR1 MNHEY, CDR2 SVGAGI. This CDR3 reads CASSYSGTGKETQYF. The CDR3 DNA is TGTGCCAGCAGTTACTCAGGGACAGGGAAAGAGACCCAGTACTTC.

This clonotype was found once. V is TRBV15 and J is TRBJ2-2; D gene uncertain. With 1 base removed from V and 3 bases from J, the gap between germline ends came to 6 bases. The CDR3 consists of 14 residues. Looked up from germline, CDR1 is LNHNV and CDR2 is YYDKDF (reference sequence). The CDR3 DNA sequence: TGTGCCACCAGCAGAGCCAGACACACCGGGGAGCTGTTTTTT. The encoded protein is CATSRARHTGELFF.

J is TRBJ1-5 and V is TRBV10-3; tentatively, D is TRBD1 (5 bases). Germline V gives CDR1 ENHRY, CDR2 SYGVKD. With 3 bases removed from V and 3 bases from J, the gap between germline ends came to 27 bases. CDR3 size: 20 residues. CDR3 sequence: CAISDPTAGPPEGNNQPQHF. In DNA form, the CDR3 reads TGTGCCATCAGTGACCCAACGGCGGGACCTCCGGAGGGGAACAATCAGCCCCAGCATTTT.

This clonotype was recorded many times. V usage is TRBV7-9 and J usage is TRBJ1-3, with no clear D. V dropped 0 bases and J dropped 4 bases, with 10 bases sitting between them. Germline CDR1 reads SEHNR; CDR2 reads FQNEAQ (reference sequence). The CDR3 loop spans 15 amino acids. The CDR3 DNA reads TGTGCCAGCAGCTTAGCGCTTTTAGAGGGAAACACCATATATTTT. Amino acids: CASSLALLEGNTIYF.

This clonotype was detected many times. The rearrangement joins TRBV29-1 to TRBJ1-1; TRBD1 is a possible D gene (6 bases). The ends were cut back, 8 bases at V and 5 bases at J, with 21 bases in the middle. Germline V lookup: CDR1 SQVTM, CDR2 ANQGSEA. This CDR3 has 14 residues. The CDR3 nucleotides are TGCAGCTCAAAACAGGGTTCGCCGGATACTGAAGCTTTCTTT. Its translation: CSSKQGSPDTEAFF.

The V and J genes are TRBV9 and TRBJ2-7; 12 bases fit TRBD2. The CDR3 extends over 18 amino acids. Germline assignment: CDR1 SGDLS and CDR2 YYNGEE. V was pared by 4 bases and J by 0 bases, with 11 bases of the junction left unmatched. The CDR3 nucleotides read TGTGCCAGCAGCTACCGAGGACTAGCGGGACCCTTCTCCTACGAGCAGTACTTC. This translates into CASSYRGLAGPFSYEQYF.

In its sample, this clonotype was seen once. The chain is built from TRBV10-2 and TRBJ1-1, with 8 bases that match TRBD1. The length of the CDR3 is 14 residues. CDR1 is WSHSY and CDR2 is SAAADI in the germline V gene. The V gene end was trimmed by 3 bases and the J gene end by 2 bases; junction bases not matched to a gene: 2. The CDR3 nucleotides read TGCGCCAGCAGTGATGACAGGGGTAACACTGAAGCTTTCTTT. It codes for CASSDDRGNTEAFF.

The chain links TRBV29-1 to TRBJ1-2; 8 bases align to TRBD1. Per germline, CDR1 SQVTM and CDR2 ANQGSEA. The CDR3 runs 16 residues. Losses at the gene ends were 7 bases for V and 0 bases for J; bases not matched to a gene: 13. For the CDR3, the DNA is TGCAGCGGCGCCTTGACACAGGGGGGATCTAACTATGGCTACACCTTC. Translation gives CSGALTQGGSNYGYTF.

The CDR3 sequence: CSAGQGVDYGYTF. CDR3 DNA sequence: TGCAGCGCCGGACAGGGGGTCGACTATGGCTACACCTTC. This chain joins TRBV29-1 and TRBJ1-2; 10 nucleotides agree with TRBD1. The V gene's germline CDR1 is SQVTM and CDR2 ANQGSEA. V dropped 7 bases and J dropped 3; count of bases not matched to a gene: 5. The CDR3 consists of 13 residues.

This clonotype was counted at least ten times. The chain couples TRBV6-2 or TRBV6-3 to TRBJ2-7; 11 bases match TRBD2. Germline V lookup: CDR1 MNHEY, CDR2 SVGEGT. The CDR3 loop spans 13 amino acids. With 6 bases clipped from V and 3 bases from J, the junction kept 1 base outside the gene matches. CDR3 in amino acids: CASRLAGVYEQYF. DNA of the CDR3: TGTGCCAGCAGACTAGCGGGAGTCTACGAGCAGTACTTC.

This clonotype was seen at least ten times. The chain employs TRBV27 and TRBJ2-2, with D possibly matching TRBD1 (5 bases). The CDR3 contains 15 residues. V was trimmed by 4 bases and J by 4 bases, leaving 13 bases between them. Germline CDR1 and CDR2: MNHEY and SMNVEV (reference sequence). This CDR3 reads CASSSWQGITGELFF. CDR3 nucleotides: TGTGCCAGCAGTTCCTGGCAGGGAATCACCGGGGAGCTGTTTTTT.

This clonotype was found many times. This chain connects TRBV29-1 to TRBJ1-2, with D possibly TRBD1 on 5 matching bases. This CDR3 region has 14 residues. Germline-derived CDR1 and CDR2 are SQVTM and ANQGSEA. V was trimmed by 0 bases and J by 4 bases, leaving 12 bases between them. CDR3 sequence: CSVEDALGRYGYTF. CDR3 nucleotide sequence: TGCAGCGTTGAAGATGCCCTGGGGCGCTATGGCTACACCTTC.

This clonotype was seen at least ten times. The chain recombines TRBV2 with TRBJ2-6; tentatively, D is TRBD1 (6 bases). Per germline, CDR1 SNHLY and CDR2 FYNNEI. The CDR3 has 15 amino acids. V lost 6 bases to trimming and J lost 1 base, with 10 bases between them. The CDR3 DNA is TGTGCCAGCAGCGTCAGGGGATCTGGGGCCAACGTCCTGACTTTC. This codes for CASSVRGSGANVLTF.

This clonotype was detected only a few times. The chain links TRBV7-3 to TRBJ2-5; possibly TRBD1 or TRBD2 for D (6 bases each). The CDR3 sequence is 13 residues long. The ends were cut back, 2 bases at V and 4 bases at J, with 8 bases in the middle. Germline CDR1 and CDR2: SGHTA and FQGTGA. Written as DNA, the CDR3 is TGTGCCAGCAGCTTAGGGGGGCGAGAGACCCAGTACTTC. This gives the protein CASSLGGRETQYF.

The J gene is TRBJ1-4, the V gene TRBV25-1; 9 positions agree with TRBD1. This CDR3 region has 13 residues. Germline CDR1 reads MGHDK; CDR2 reads SYGVNS. The V segment lost 6 bases and the J segment 8 bases; nucleotides outside the gene matches: 4. CDR3 region: CASRRTGEEKLFF. The CDR3 nucleotides are TGTGCCAGCAGACGGACAGGGGAGGAAAAACTGTTTTTT.